These 9 T cell receptor beta chains were sequenced from one sample in a study of shared clonotypes between healthy human individuals. Sequencing was performed with immunoSEQ multiplex PCR; in TCRdb, only in-frame clones are kept and a portion is missing. This table holds a few million clones, roughly 92% found once. Source material: naive CD4+ T cells sorted from blood. The subset denotes: CD45RA+ positively selected. The receptor source for this set is a man aged 18 to 30 in good health.

The V and J genes are TRBV10-3 and TRBJ2-3; D possibly corresponds to TRBD2 (7 bases). Deletions cut 11 bases from V and 3 bases from J, with 21 bases between. The CDR3 loop spans 15 amino acids. Germline CDR1 reads ENHRY; CDR2 reads SYGVKD. The CDR3 sequence is CAVRKGEGGTDTQYF. Written as DNA, the CDR3 is TGTGCCGTCCGAAAGGGGGAGGGGGGTACAGATACGCAGTATTTT.

This sequence joins TRBV14 and TRBJ2-7; 8 bases align to TRBD1. The CDR3 loop spans 15 amino acids. J gave up 1 base and V 4 bases, and 6 bases lay outside the gene matches. The germline V gene has CDR1 SGHDN and CDR2 FVKESK. CDR3 nucleotides: TGTGCCAGCAGCCGAGCCGGGACAGGATCCTACGAGCAGTACTTC. It encodes CASSRAGTGSYEQYF.

Points on this clone: Other DNA sequences of this sample code for an identical CDR3. The chain combines TRBV7-2 with TRBJ2-5; D unresolved. This CDR3 spans 14 amino acids. V shed 1 base and J shed 2 bases, with 8 bases lying between them. Looked up from germline, CDR1 is SGHTA and CDR2 is FQGNSA. CDR3 loop: CASSLGLSQETQYF. As DNA, the CDR3 is TGTGCCAGCAGCTTAGGACTTTCACAAGAGACCCAGTACTTC.

V is TRBV6-5 and J is TRBJ2-3; D is unclear. The V and J ends lost 6 bases and 9 bases respectively, with 13 bases between them. This CDR3 comprises 12 residues. The germline gives CDR1 MNHEY, CDR2 SVGAGI. This CDR3 reads CASSSPPGTQYF. DNA for the CDR3: TGTGCCAGCAGCTCCCCCCCCGGCACGCAGTATTTT.

The genes are TRBV11-2 and TRBJ2-3; D not certain. CDR3 size: 15 residues. CDR1 and CDR2 from the germline V gene are SGHAT and FQNNGV. Trimming stripped 6 bases from V and 6 bases from J, with 19 bases between. The CDR3 region has the DNA TGTGCCAGCAGTCCAATCGTCGGGTTTCTTGATACGCAGTATTTT. Protein sequence: CASSPIVGFLDTQYF.

The chain joins TRBV4-2 to TRBJ2-3; a possible D gene is TRBD1 (5 bases). Germline values: CDR1 LGHNA, CDR2 YNFKEQ. This CDR3 has 14 amino acids. V lost 1 base to trimming and J lost 3 bases, with 8 bases between them. The CDR3 sequence: CASSQARVTDTQYF. The CDR3 nucleotides read TGTGCCAGCAGCCAAGCCAGGGTAACAGATACGCAGTATTTT.

The table lists this clone with a count of one. The V gene is TRBV10-3, the J gene TRBJ2-3; D uncertain. The length of the CDR3 is 15 residues. The germline V gene has CDR1 ENHRY and CDR2 SYGVKD. V was trimmed by 3 bases and J by 0 bases, leaving 10 bases between them. CDR3 amino acids: CAISERADSTDTQYF. The DNA for the CDR3 is TGTGCCATCAGTGAAAGGGCAGACAGCACAGATACGCAGTATTTT.

The sample holds one count of this clone. V and J are TRBV2 and TRBJ2-7; TRBD1 is a possible D gene (6 bases). In germline, CDR1 is SNHLY, CDR2 FYNNEI. CDR3 length: 13 residues. V dropped 11 bases and J dropped 1 base, with 15 bases sitting between them. The chain's CDR3 is CAGEGGPSYEQYF. As DNA, the CDR3 is TGTGCCGGCGAAGGGGGTCCGTCCTACGAGCAGTACTTC. The variable domain in full, completed from reference TRBV2 and TRBJ2-7, reads EPEVTQTPSHQVTQMGQEVILRCVPISNHLYFYWYRQILGQKVEFLVSFYNNEISEKSEIFDDQFSVERPDGSNFTLKIRSTKLEDSAMYFCAGEGGPSYEQYFGPGTRLTVT.

The chain recombines TRBV9 with TRBJ2-3; TRBD2 matches 10 bases. The germline CDR1 and CDR2 sequences are SGDLS and YYNGEE. The CDR3 has 17 residues. V lost 4 bases to trimming and J lost 7 bases; unmatched junction nucleotides: 15. The CDR3 DNA reads TGTGCCAGCAGCCCCCACGGGGAACTAGCGGGGCCTTATACGCAGTATTTT. Its translation is CASSPHGELAGPYTQYF.